This section outlines one T cell receptor beta chain sequence together with its context. Its antigen is unidentified. PCR primers comprised 60 Vbeta and 13 Jbeta primers. Only in-frame clones appear in the TCRdb table, and some are missing; sequencing was by immunoSEQ multiplex PCR. Of about 160,000 clones listed, approximately 78% are singletons. The sample belongs to a study of cytomegalovirus exposure and HLA in healthy donors. Findings of the study overall: Altogether, 150 or so TCR beta chains were recorded as cytomegalovirus-associated. Later analysis indicated greater clonal expansion among HLA-associated TCR beta chains than among equally common other chains. The study carried out a later analysis of TCR beta sequences. It associated 15,000 to 20,000 of them with specific HLA alleles at a false discovery rate of 0.05.

Nominal health characterized the donors when sampled, though unrecorded immune exposures were likely. V was clipped by 1 base and J by 7 bases, with 10 bases between them. Germline V gene data show CDR1 as MDHEN and CDR2 as SYDVKM. The CDR3 sequence is 13 residues long. The clonotype was recovered from a girl aged 2 to 10 in good health and CMV-seropositive. The genes are TRBV28 and TRBJ1-2; tentatively, D is TRBD1 (6 bases). Input material: PBMCs. The CDR3: CASSLSAGAGYTF. The CDR3 bases are TGTGCCAGCAGTTTATCGGCAGGGGCTGGCTACACCTTC.